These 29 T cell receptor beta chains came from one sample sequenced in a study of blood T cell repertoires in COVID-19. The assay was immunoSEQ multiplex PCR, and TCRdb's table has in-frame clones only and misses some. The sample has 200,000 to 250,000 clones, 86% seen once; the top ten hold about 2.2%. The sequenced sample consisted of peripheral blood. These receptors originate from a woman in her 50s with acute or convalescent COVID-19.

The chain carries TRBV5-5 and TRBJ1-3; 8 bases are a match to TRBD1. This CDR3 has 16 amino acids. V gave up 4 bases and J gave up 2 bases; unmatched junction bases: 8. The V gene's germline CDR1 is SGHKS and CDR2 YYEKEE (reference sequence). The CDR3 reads CASSLDDRGAGNTIYF. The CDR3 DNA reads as TGTGCCAGCAGCCTGGATGACAGGGGCGCTGGAAACACCATATATTTT.

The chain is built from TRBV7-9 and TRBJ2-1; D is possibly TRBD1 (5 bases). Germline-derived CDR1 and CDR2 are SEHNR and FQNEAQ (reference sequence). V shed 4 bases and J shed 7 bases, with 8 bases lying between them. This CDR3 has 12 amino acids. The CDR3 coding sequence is TGTGCCAGCAGCTCAAGGGGAAATGAGCAGTTCTTC. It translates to CASSSRGNEQFF.

The DNA for the CDR3 is TGTGCCAGTAGTATGGCGAGGGCAACCTACAATGAGCAGTTCTTC. Encoded protein: CASSMARATYNEQFF. This chain joins TRBV19 and TRBJ2-1; possibly TRBD2 for D (5 bases). V was clipped by 3 bases and J by 2 bases, with 11 bases between them. Germline V CDR1 and CDR2: LNHDA, SQIVND (reference sequence). The CDR3 consists of 15 residues.

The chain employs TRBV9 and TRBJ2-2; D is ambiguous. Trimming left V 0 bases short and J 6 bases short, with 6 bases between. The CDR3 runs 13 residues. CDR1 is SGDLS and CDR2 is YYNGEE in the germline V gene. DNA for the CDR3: TGTGCCAGCAGCGTAGCGGGTTCCGGGGAGCTGTTTTTT. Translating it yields CASSVAGSGELFF.

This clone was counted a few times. The CDR3 nucleotides read TGTGCCAGCAGCCCAAACTGGGGGCAGACTAATGAAAAACTGTTTTTT. The encoded protein is CASSPNWGQTNEKLFF. The chain has TRBV9 and TRBJ1-4; TRBD1 might be the D (6 bases). Trimming took 4 bases from V and 2 from J, leaving 15 bases between them. The CDR3 length is 16 residues. From germline, CDR1 is SGDLS and CDR2 YYNGEE.

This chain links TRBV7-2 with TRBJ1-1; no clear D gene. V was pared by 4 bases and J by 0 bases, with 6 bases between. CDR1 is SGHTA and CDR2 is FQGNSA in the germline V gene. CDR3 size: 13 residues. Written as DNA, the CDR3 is TGTGCCAGCAGCTCTGGGCTGAACACTGAAGCTTTCTTT. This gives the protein CASSSGLNTEAFF.

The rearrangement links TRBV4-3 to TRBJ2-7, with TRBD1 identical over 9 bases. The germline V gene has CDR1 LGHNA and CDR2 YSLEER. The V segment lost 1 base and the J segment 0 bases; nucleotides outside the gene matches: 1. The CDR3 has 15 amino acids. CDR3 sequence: CASSQGQGGSYEQYF. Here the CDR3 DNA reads TGCGCCAGCAGCCAAGGACAGGGGGGCTCCTACGAGCAGTACTTC.

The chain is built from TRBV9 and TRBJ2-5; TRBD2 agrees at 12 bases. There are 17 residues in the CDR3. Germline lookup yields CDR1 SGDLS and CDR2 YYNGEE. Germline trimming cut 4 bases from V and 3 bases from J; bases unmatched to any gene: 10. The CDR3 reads CASSTGLAGWSEETQYF. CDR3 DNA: TGTGCCAGCAGCACAGGACTAGCGGGGTGGTCCGAAGAGACCCAGTACTTC.

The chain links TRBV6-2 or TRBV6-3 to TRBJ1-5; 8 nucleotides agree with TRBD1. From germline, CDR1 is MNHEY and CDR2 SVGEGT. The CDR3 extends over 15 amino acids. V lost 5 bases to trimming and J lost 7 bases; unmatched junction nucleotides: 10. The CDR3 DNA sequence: TGTGCCAGCAGTGAGGACAGGGATGCTCTACAGCCCCAGCATTTT. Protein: CASSEDRDALQPQHF.

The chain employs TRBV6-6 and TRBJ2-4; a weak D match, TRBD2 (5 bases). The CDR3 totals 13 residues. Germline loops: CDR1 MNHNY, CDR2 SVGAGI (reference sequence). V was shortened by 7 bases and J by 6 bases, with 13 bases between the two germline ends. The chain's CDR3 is CASKTTSRNIQYF. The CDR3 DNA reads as TGTGCCAGCAAAACCACTAGTCGAAACATTCAGTACTTC.

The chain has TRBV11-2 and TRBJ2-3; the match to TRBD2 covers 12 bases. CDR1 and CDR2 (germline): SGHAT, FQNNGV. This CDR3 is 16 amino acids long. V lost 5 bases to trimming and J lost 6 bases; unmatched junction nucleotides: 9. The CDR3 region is CASSARLAGVADTQYF. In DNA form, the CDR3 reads TGTGCCAGCAGCGCCAGACTAGCGGGAGTGGCCGATACGCAGTATTTT. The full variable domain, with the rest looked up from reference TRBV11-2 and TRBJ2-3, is EAGVAQSPRYKIIEKRQSVAFWCNPISGHATLYWYQQILGQGPKLLIQFQNNGVVDDSQLPKDRFSAERLKGVDSTLKIQPAKLEDSAVYLCASSARLAGVADTQYFGPGTRLTVL.

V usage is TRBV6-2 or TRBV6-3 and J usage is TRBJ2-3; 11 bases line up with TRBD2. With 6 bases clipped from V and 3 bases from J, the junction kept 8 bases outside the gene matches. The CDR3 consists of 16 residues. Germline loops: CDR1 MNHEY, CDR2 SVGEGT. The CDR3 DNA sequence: TGTGCCAGCAGCCCTAGTAGCGGGGGGGCTACAGATACGCAGTATTTT. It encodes CASSPSSGGATDTQYF.

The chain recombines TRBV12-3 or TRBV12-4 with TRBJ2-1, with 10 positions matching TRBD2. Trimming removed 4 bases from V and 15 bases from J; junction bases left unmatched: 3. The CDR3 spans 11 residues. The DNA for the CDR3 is TGTGCCAGCAGTTCTAGCGGGAGATCGTTCTTC. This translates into CASSSSGRSFF.

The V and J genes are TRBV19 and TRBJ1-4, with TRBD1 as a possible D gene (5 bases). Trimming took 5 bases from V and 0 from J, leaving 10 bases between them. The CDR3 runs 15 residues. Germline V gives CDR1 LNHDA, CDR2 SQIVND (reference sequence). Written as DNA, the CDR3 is TGTGCCAGTAGTGGAACGACAGCAACTAATGAAAAACTGTTTTTT. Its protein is CASSGTTATNEKLFF.

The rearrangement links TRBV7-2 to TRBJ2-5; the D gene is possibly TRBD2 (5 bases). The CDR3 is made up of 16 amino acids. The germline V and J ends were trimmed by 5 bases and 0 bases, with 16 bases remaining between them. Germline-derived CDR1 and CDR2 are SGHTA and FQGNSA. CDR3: CASSTRIGEYQETQYF. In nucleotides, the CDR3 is TGTGCCAGCAGCACTAGAATCGGGGAATACCAAGAGACCCAGTACTTC. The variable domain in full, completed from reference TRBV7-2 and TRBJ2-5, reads GAGVSQSPSNKVTEKGKDVELRCDPISGHTALYWYRQSLGQGLEFLIYFQGNSAPDKSGLPSDRFSAERTGGSVSTLTIQRTQQEDSAVYLCASSTRIGEYQETQYFGPGTRLLVL.

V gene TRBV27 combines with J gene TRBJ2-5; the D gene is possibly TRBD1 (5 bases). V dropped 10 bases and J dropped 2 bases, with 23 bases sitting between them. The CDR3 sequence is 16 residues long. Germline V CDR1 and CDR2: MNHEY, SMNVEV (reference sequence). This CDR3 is CATRRGSLGLQETQYF. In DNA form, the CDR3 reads TGTGCCACCAGAAGGGGATCTCTGGGGTTACAAGAGACCCAGTACTTC.

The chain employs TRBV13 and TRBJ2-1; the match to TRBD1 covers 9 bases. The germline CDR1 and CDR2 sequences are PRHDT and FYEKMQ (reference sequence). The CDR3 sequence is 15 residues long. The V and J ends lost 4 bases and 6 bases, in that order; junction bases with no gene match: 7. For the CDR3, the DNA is TGTGCCAGCAGCTCGGGACAGGGAGTGGGCAATGAGCAGTTCTTC. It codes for CASSSGQGVGNEQFF.

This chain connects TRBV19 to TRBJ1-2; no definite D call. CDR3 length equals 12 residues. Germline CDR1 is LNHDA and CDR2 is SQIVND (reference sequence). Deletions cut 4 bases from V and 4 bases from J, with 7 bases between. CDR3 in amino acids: CASSTISYGYTF. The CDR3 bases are TGTGCCAGTAGTACTATTTCCTATGGCTACACCTTC. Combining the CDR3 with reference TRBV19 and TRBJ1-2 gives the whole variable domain DGGITQSPKYLFRKEGQNVTLSCEQNLNHDAMYWYRQDPGQGLRLIYYSQIVNDFQKGDIAEGYSVSREKKESFPLTVTSAQKNPTAFYLCASSTISYGYTFGSGTRLTVV.

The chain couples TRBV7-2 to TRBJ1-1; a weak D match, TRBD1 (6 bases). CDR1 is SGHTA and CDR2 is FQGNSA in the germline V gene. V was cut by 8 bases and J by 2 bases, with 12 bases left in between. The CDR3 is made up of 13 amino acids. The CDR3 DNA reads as TGTGCCAGCCAGGACAGACCAAACACTGAAGCTTTCTTT. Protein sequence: CASQDRPNTEAFF.

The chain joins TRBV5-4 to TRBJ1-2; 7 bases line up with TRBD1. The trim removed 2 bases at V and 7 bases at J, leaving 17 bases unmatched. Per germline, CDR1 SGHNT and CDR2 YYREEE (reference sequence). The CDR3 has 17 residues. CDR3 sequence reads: CASSLPGQTSSTGGYTF. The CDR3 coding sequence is TGTGCCAGCAGCTTACCGGGACAGACCTCTAGTACGGGTGGCTACACCTTC.

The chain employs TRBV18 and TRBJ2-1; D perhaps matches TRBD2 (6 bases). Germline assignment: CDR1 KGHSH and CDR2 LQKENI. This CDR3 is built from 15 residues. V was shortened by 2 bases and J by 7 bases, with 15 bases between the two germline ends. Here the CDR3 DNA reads TGTGCCAGCTCACCAGAGACGGGAGAGGGGAATGAGCAGTTCTTC. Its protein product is CASSPETGEGNEQFF.

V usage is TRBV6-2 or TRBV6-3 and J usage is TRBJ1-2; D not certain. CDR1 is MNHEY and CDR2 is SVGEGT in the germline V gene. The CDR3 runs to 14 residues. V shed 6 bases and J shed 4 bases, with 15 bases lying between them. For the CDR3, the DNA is TGTGCCAGCAGCCTCCGACGGGGAACCTATGGCTACACCTTC. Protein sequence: CASSLRRGTYGYTF.

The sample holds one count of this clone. The CDR3 sequence is CASRAVHTEAFF. CDR3 nucleotides: TGCGCCAGCAGGGCGGTACACACTGAAGCTTTCTTT. This chain connects TRBV5-1 to TRBJ1-1, with D unresolved. The V end lost 5 bases, the J end lost 3 bases, and 8 bases lay between the germline ends. Germline-derived CDR1 and CDR2 are SGHRS and YFSETQ. This CDR3 is 12 amino acids long.

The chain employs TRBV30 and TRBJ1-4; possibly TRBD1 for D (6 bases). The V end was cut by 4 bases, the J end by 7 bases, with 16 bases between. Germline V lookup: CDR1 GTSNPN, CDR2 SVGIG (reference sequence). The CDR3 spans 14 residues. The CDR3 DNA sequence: TGTGCCTGGAACCCAGGCCGAGGGGGTGAAAAACTGTTTTTT. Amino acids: CAWNPGRGGEKLFF.

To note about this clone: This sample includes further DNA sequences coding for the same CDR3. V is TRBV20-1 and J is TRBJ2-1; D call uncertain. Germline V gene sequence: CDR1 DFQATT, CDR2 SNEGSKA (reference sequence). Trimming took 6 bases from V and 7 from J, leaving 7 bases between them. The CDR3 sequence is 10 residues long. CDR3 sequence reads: CSASDNEQFF. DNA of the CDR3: TGCAGTGCGAGCGATAATGAGCAGTTCTTC.

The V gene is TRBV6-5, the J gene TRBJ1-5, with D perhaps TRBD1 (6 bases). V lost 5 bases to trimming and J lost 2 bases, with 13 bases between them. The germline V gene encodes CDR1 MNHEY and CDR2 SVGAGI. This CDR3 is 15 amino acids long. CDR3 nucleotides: TGTGCCAGCAGTCCCGTTTCAGGGGGCAATCAGCCCCAGCATTTT. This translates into CASSPVSGGNQPQHF.

CDR3 sequence: CASSLAGRGANSPLHF. CDR3 bases: TGTGCCAGCAGCTTGGCCGGAAGGGGCGCCAATTCACCCCTCCACTTT. This chain connects TRBV5-4 to TRBJ1-6; D is possibly TRBD1 (5 bases). The CDR3 totals 16 residues. V gave up 0 bases and J gave up 7 bases, with 14 bases separating them. Per germline, CDR1 SGHNT and CDR2 YYREEE (reference sequence).

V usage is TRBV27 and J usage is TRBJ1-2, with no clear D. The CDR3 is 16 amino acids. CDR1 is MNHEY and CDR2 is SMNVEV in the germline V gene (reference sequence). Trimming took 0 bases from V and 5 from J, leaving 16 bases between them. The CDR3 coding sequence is TGTGCCAGCAGTTTATCGTTGGGCGAAGGATCGTATGGCTACACCTTC. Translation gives CASSLSLGEGSYGYTF.

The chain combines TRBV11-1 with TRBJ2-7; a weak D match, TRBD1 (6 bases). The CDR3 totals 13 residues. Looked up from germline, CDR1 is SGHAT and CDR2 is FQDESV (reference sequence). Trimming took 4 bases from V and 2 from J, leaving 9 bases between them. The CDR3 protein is CASSWDITYEQYF. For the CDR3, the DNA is TGTGCCAGCAGCTGGGACATTACCTACGAGCAGTACTTC.